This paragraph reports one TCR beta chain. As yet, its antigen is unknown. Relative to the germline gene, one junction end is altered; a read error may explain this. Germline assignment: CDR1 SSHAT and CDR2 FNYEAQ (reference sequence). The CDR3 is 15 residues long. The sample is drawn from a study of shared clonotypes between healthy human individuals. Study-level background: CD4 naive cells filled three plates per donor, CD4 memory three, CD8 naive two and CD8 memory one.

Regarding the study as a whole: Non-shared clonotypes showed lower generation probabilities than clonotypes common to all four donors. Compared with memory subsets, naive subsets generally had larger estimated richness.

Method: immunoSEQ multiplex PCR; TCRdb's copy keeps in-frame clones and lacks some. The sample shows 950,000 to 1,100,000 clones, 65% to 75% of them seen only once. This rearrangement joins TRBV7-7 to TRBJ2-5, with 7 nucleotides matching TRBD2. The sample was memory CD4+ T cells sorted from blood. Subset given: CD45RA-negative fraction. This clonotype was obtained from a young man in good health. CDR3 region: CASSLGLVGQETQYF. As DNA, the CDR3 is TGTGCTAGCAGCTTAGGACTAGTAGGTCAAGAGACCCAGTACTTC.